What follows are 19 T cell receptor beta chains derived from one specimen sequenced in a study of CXCR3-negative and CXCR3-positive naive CD8 T cells. UMI labels and 5' RACE were used to prepare the TRB cDNA libraries. With the 5' RACE reads reprocessed, TCRdb shows one record per CDR3 protein and no DNA. The table lists under 70,000 distinct CDR3 sequences. The specimen was memory CD8+ T cells from blood. The receptors were gathered from a human donor in good health. Some clones in this sample may be carry-over from other donors' samples.

This chain connects TRBV20-1 to TRBJ2-7; TCRdb reports TRBD1, a call that lacks DNA to check it against. There are 15 residues in the CDR3. CDR1 is DFQATT and CDR2 is SNEGSKA in the germline V gene (reference sequence). CDR3 sequence: CSAQGVRKPSYEQYF.

This chain joins TRBV5-1 and TRBJ2-1; the D call from TCRdb, TRBD1, cannot be confirmed without DNA. This CDR3 has 18 amino acids. CDR1 and CDR2 (germline): SGHRS, YFSETQ. Here the CDR3 reads CASSLDIGTSDSYNEQFF. Full variable domain (remainder filled in from reference TRBV5-1 and TRBJ2-1): KAGVTQTPRYLIKTRGQQVTLSCSPISGHRSVSWYQQTPGQGLQFLFEYFSETQRNKGNFPGRFSGRQFSNSRSEMNVSTLELGDSALYLCASSLDIGTSDSYNEQFFGPGTRLTVL.

The chain couples TRBV4-3 to TRBJ1-2. CDR1 LGHNA and CDR2 YSLEER come from the germline V gene. This CDR3 is 13 amino acids long. CDR3 amino acids: CASSQDRIHGYTF.

The genes are TRBV5-6 and TRBJ1-1. Germline V gives CDR1 SGHDT, CDR2 YYEEEE. The CDR3 runs to 13 residues. The CDR3 loop reads CASSTNLNTEAFF.

The J gene is TRBJ2-1, the V gene TRBV19; the TRBD1 assignment by TCRdb is unverifiable without DNA. The germline CDR1 and CDR2 sequences are LNHDA and SQIVND (reference sequence). This CDR3 is built from 15 residues. CDR3 amino acids: CASSIEDRAPHEQFF.

The chain combines TRBV4-3 with TRBJ2-1; TCRdb lists TRBD1, though no DNA is available to test this call. The CDR3 is 16 residues long. Germline CDR1 and CDR2: LGHNA and YSLEER. The CDR3 sequence is CASSQDRGLSLNEQFF.

The chain uses TRBV27 and TRBJ1-2; TCRdb gives TRBD1 as the D gene, but with no DNA this cannot be confirmed. The CDR3 totals 14 residues. Germline V gene sequence: CDR1 MNHEY, CDR2 SMNVEV (reference sequence). CDR3 sequence reads: CASSLSWGDYGYTF.

The chain employs TRBV12-3 or TRBV12-4 and TRBJ2-3. This CDR3 contains 14 residues. CDR3 in amino acids: CASSFSEKSDTQYF.

The chain combines TRBV21-1 with TRBJ2-7; TCRdb's D gene call, TRBD1, goes unchecked for lack of DNA. TRBV21-1 is annotated as a pseudogene. The CDR3 extends over 15 amino acids. CDR3 in amino acids: CASSKRQGEIYEQYF.

This chain links TRBV5-6 with TRBJ1-4; TCRdb outputs TRBD1, but without DNA this stays unchecked. CDR1 and CDR2 (germline): SGHDT, YYEEEE. The CDR3 extends over 14 amino acids. CDR3 sequence reads: CASSLGDTDEKLFF.

The rearrangement joins TRBV9 to TRBJ2-1; the TRBD2 assignment by TCRdb is unverifiable without DNA. This CDR3 contains 16 residues. In germline, CDR1 is SGDLS, CDR2 YYNGEE. CDR3 sequence reads: CASSVDAGISYNEQFF.

The chain is built from TRBV7-2 and TRBJ2-7; TCRdb picks TRBD1, but there is no DNA to check that call. This CDR3 contains 12 residues. Germline-derived CDR1 and CDR2 are SGHTA and FQGNSA. Here the CDR3 reads CASSLVGDEQYF.

The rearrangement joins TRBV7-2 to TRBJ2-5; TCRdb selects TRBD2, and the lack of DNA leaves this call unchecked. The CDR3 contains 15 residues. Germline V gives CDR1 SGHTA, CDR2 FQGNSA. This chain's CDR3 is CASSLGAGIEETQYF.

V gene TRBV29-1 combines with J gene TRBJ2-1; TCRdb selects TRBD1, and the lack of DNA leaves this call unchecked. The CDR3 sequence is 11 residues long. The germline V gene has CDR1 SQVTM and CDR2 ANQGSEA. This CDR3 reads CSVPGPSEQFF.

This chain connects TRBV6-5 to TRBJ2-5; TCRdb outputs TRBD1, but without DNA this stays unchecked. Germline V gene lookup returns CDR1 MNHEY and CDR2 SVGAGI. There are 13 residues in the CDR3. The CDR3 region is CASSQGSWETQYF.

V usage is TRBV27 and J usage is TRBJ2-7. Per the germline V gene, CDR1 is MNHEY and CDR2 is SMNVEV (reference sequence). The CDR3 is made up of 12 amino acids. CDR3 region: CASRSLGYEQYF.

The V call is TRBV28, the J call TRBJ1-1; checking the TCRdb D call of TRBD1 is not possible without DNA. Per the germline V gene, CDR1 is MDHEN and CDR2 is SYDVKM. The CDR3 sequence is 14 residues long. CDR3 loop: CASVPLTGNTEAFF.

V gene TRBV29-1 combines with J gene TRBJ1-2; TCRdb designates TRBD1, a call that cannot be tested without DNA. Looked up from germline, CDR1 is SQVTM and CDR2 is ANQGSEA. This CDR3 is 12 amino acids long. CDR3 sequence reads: CSVVRGGLGYTF.

CDR3 sequence: CASSLEVSAEAFF. This chain connects TRBV13 to TRBJ1-1. Looked up from germline, CDR1 is PRHDT and CDR2 is FYEKMQ (reference sequence). The CDR3 has 13 amino acids.